This is a list of T cell receptor beta chains from one sample in a study of Graves' ophthalmopathy and Graves' hyperthyroidism. TCRdb fed the multiplex PCR reads into MiXCR, producing one record per CDR3 protein. The table shows hundreds of thousands of distinct CDR3 sequences, with 45% occurring only once. The sequencing input was peripheral blood. These receptors all stem from an adult man with Graves' ophthalmopathy. The CDR3 runs from the conserved cysteine through the conserved F or W. Fields, in order: clone size, J gene, V gene, D gene, CDR3 protein, CDR3 DNA. A D gene is named only where the DNA matches it firmly. Clone size appears in some rows only: once, few, many, or a class for an expanded clone.

few | TRBJ2-2 | TRBV7-3 | - | CASSRQGTANTGELFF | TGTGCCAGCAGCCGCCAAGGGACGGCGAACACCGGGGAGCTGTTTTTT
few | TRBJ2-5 | TRBV14 | - | CASSQQWEQETQYF | TGTGCCAGCAGCCAACAGTGGGAACAAGAGACCCAGTACTTC
once | TRBJ2-2 | TRBV29-1 | - | CSVTRGGSGELFF | TGCAGCGTTACGAGGGGGGGGTCCGGGGAGCTGTTTTTT
- | TRBJ1-1 | TRBV7-2 | - | CASSLGTLTYTEAFF | TGTGCCAGCAGTCTGGGGACACTTACTTACACTGAAGCTTTCTTT
- | TRBJ2-5 | TRBV11-1 | - | CASSQAGPQETQYF | TGTGCCAGCAGCCAGGCGGGTCCCCAAGAGACCCAGTACTTC
- | TRBJ2-7 | TRBV2 | - | CASMTGSYEQYF | TGTGCCAGCATGACAGGCTCCTACGAGCAGTACTTC
few | TRBJ2-7 | TRBV9 | - | CASSVAEDSYVGQYF | TGTGCCAGCAGCGTAGCCGAGGACAGCTACGTGGGGCAGTACTTC
- | TRBJ2-5 | TRBV20-1 | - | CSASRGSQETQYF | TGCAGTGCCTCCCGGGGCTCCCAAGAGACCCAGTACTTC
few | TRBJ2-5 | TRBV5-8 | - | CASSRFTQETQYF | TGTGCCAGCAGTCGGTTCACCCAAGAGACCCAGTACTTC
many | TRBJ1-1 | TRBV29-1 | - | CSVERGMGAEAFF | TGCAGCGTTGAAAGGGGGATGGGCGCTGAAGCTTTCTTT
- | TRBJ2-2 | TRBV7-2 | - | CASSLVASTGELFF | TGTGCCAGCAGCTTAGTAGCCAGCACCGGGGAGCTGTTTTTT
few | TRBJ2-5 | TRBV6-6 | - | CASSYGSQETQYF | TGTGCCAGCAGTTACGGGTCCCAAGAGACCCAGTACTTC
- | TRBJ2-5 | TRBV10-3 | TRBD2 | CAISDQSGRSWETQYF | TGTGCCATCAGTGATCAGAGCGGGAGGTCATGGGAGACCCAGTACTTC
- | TRBJ2-5 | TRBV4-1 | TRBD2 | CASSQAPAGGRKTQYF | TGCGCCAGCAGCCAAGCCCCAGCGGGGGGCAGGAAGACCCAGTACTTC